A selection of T cell receptor beta chains follows, all from one sample in a study of cytomegalovirus exposure and HLA in healthy donors. Libraries were prepared by immunoSEQ multiplex PCR; TCRdb keeps only in-frame clonotypes and omits some of them. The sample contains 80,000 or so clones, roughly 95% of which appear only once. The sample consisted of PBMCs. The receptor set was obtained from a woman under 30 in good health and CMV-seronegative. CDR3s include the opening cysteine and the closing phenylalanine or tryptophan. Fields, in order: clone size, J gene, D gene, V gene, CDR3 protein, CDR3 DNA. D genes are given only for firm matches. A row's size may be missing; if present it is once, few, many or a size class.

- TRBJ2-7 - TRBV13 CASSLGGRTDSYEQYF TGTGCCAGCAGCTTAGGAGGCAGGACAGACTCCTACGAGCAGTACTTC
- TRBJ1-2 TRBD1 TRBV5-1 CASSWGQSNYGYTF TGCGCCAGCAGCTGGGGACAGTCTAACTATGGCTACACCTTC
- TRBJ1-2 TRBD1 TRBV6-4 CASSDSTGGYGYTF TGTGCCAGCAGTGACTCGACAGGGGGCTATGGCTACACCTTC
once TRBJ2-5 TRBD2 TRBV10-2 CATGTSGRETQYF TGCGCCACCGGGACTAGCGGGAGAGAGACCCAGTACTTC
- TRBJ1-5 TRBD1 TRBV6-5 CASSLQGGQPQHF TGTGCCAGCAGTTTACAGGGGGGACAGCCCCAGCATTTT
- TRBJ2-2 TRBD1 TRBV11-2 CASSLVAGTVNTGELFF TGTGCCAGCAGCTTAGTGGCCGGGACAGTGAACACCGGGGAGCTGTTTTTT
- TRBJ2-1 TRBD1 TRBV7-8 CASSLTGLSYNEQFF TGTGCCAGCAGCTTGACAGGGTTATCCTACAATGAGCAGTTCTTC
- TRBJ2-5 - TRBV18 CASSPGREETQYF TGTGCCAGCTCACCAGGGAGAGAAGAGACCCAGTACTTC
- TRBJ2-1 TRBD2 TRBV5-6 CASSSGLAGGNEQFF TGTGCCAGCAGCTCGGGACTAGCGGGAGGGAATGAGCAGTTCTTC
- TRBJ1-2 - TRBV7-9 CASSFPSTGANYGYTF TGTGCCAGCAGCTTCCCCTCGACAGGAGCTAACTATGGCTACACCTTC
- TRBJ2-1 TRBD2 TRBV2 CASRETSSGGEQFF TGTGCCAGCAGGGAGACCTCTAGCGGCGGTGAGCAGTTCTTC
- TRBJ1-2 - TRBV6-1 CASSEGPGVVYGYTF TGTGCCAGCAGTGAAGGGCCAGGGGTGGTCTATGGCTACACCTTC
- TRBJ2-6 - TRBV19 CASSIGGSRANVLTF TGTGCCAGTAGTATAGGAGGTTCCCGGGCCAACGTCCTGACTTTC
- TRBJ2-1 TRBD2 TRBV11-2 CASSLNLLAGGPNEQFF TGTGCCAGCAGCTTAAACCTACTAGCGGGAGGGCCTAATGAGCAGTTCTTC
- TRBJ1-4 - TRBV5-1 CASSLGSQAWEKLFF TGCGCCAGCAGCTTGGGTTCCCAGGCTTGGGAAAAACTGTTTTTT
- TRBJ2-1 TRBD2 TRBV7-9 CASSVGPGLAGEKEQFF TGTGCCAGCAGCGTCGGACCGGGACTAGCGGGAGAGAAGGAGCAGTTCTTC
- TRBJ2-4 - TRBV7-8 CASSPRPLLGGFEGKNIQYF TGTGCCAGCAGCCCCCGCCCGCTCCTGGGGGGATTCGAGGGCAAAAACATTCAGTACTTC
- TRBJ2-2 - TRBV6-5 CASSYTRTNTGELFF TGTGCCAGCAGTTACACGAGAACGAACACCGGGGAGCTGTTTTTT
- TRBJ2-3 TRBD2 TRBV9 CASSTSGLAGVTDTQYF TGTGCCAGCAGCACCTCAGGACTAGCGGGGGTCACAGATACGCAGTATTTT
- TRBJ2-5 - TRBV7-2 CASSRNRGRAETQYF TGTGCCAGCAGCCGCAACAGGGGGAGGGCAGAGACCCAGTACTTC